Listed below are T cell receptor beta chains from one sample, sequenced in a study of CD8 T cells in Susac syndrome. TCRdb ran MiXCR on the immunoSEQ multiplex PCR reads and lists one entry per CDR3 protein. The data hold 200,000 or so distinct CDR3 sequences, with more than 85% observed a single time. Sequenced input: CD8+ T cells from PBMCs. These receptors were collected from a human donor with Susac syndrome. CDR3s include the opening cysteine and the closing phenylalanine or tryptophan. A D gene is named only where the DNA matches it firmly.

TRBJ2-5 TRBV5-4 NA TGTGCCAGCAGCTTGGCCGATGGGGGCCAAGAGACCCAGTACTTC CASSLADGGQETQYF
TRBJ1-4 TRBV30 NA TGTGCCTGCCGACTCCCCTGGGGTGAAAAACTGTTTTTT CACRLPWGEKLFF
TRBJ2-7 TRBV12-3/TRBV12-4 NA TGTGCCAGCAGCTCCCACGCGGGTGTCGGGGAGCAGTACTTC CASSSHAGVGEQYF
TRBJ1-1 TRBV20-1 NA TGCAGTGCTAGAGAGGAGGGCGCTGAAGCTTTCTTT CSAREEGAEAFF
TRBJ2-5 TRBV9 NA TGTGCCAGCAGCGTAGCGGCAGACCAAGAGACCCAGTACTTC CASSVAADQETQYF
TRBJ2-7 TRBV4-1 TRBD2 TGCGCCAGCAGCCCCGGGGGGAGAACATTCTCCTACGAGCAGTACTTC CASSPGGRTFSYEQYF
TRBJ2-6 TRBV6-1 NA TGTGCCAGCAGTCAACGGACGGGGATCTCTGGGGCCAACGTCCTGACTTTC CASSQRTGISGANVLTF
TRBJ2-7 TRBV27 NA TGTGCCAGCAGTAGCCTTGGCTCGACCTACGAGCAGTACTTC CASSSLGSTYEQYF
TRBJ2-3 TRBV12-3/TRBV12-4 NA TGTGCCAGCAGTTTAGGGTCGACTAGCACAGATACGCAGTATTTT CASSLGSTSTDTQYF
TRBJ1-5 TRBV27 TRBD1 TGTGCCAGCAGTATGTTGTGGACAGGGGATCAGCCCCAGCATTTT CASSMLWTGDQPQHF
TRBJ1-5 TRBV12-3/TRBV12-4 NA TGTGCCAGCAGTTCCTCCGGGACAACGAATCAGCCCCAGCATTTT CASSSSGTTNQPQHF
TRBJ2-7 TRBV6-1 TRBD2 TGTGCCAGCAGGCCGGGACTAGCGCCCGCCTACGAGCAGTACTTC CASRPGLAPAYEQYF
TRBJ1-1 TRBV4-2 TRBD1 TGTGCCAGCAGCCAAGGCCAGGGGGCTGAAGCTTTCTTT CASSQGQGAEAFF
TRBJ2-3 TRBV7-9 TRBD2 TGTGCCAGCAGCTTAATAGCGGGAGGCCTTCAGGATACGCAGTATTTT CASSLIAGGLQDTQYF
TRBJ2-3 TRBV20-1 NA TGCAGGACCCTTTGGTTGGATACGCAGTATTTT CRTLWLDTQYF
TRBJ2-4 TRBV6-1 TRBD2 TGTGCCAGCAGTGACCGGTATTGGCTAGCGGGGGGTTTAGCCAAAAACATTCAGTACTTC CASSDRYWLAGGLAKNIQYF